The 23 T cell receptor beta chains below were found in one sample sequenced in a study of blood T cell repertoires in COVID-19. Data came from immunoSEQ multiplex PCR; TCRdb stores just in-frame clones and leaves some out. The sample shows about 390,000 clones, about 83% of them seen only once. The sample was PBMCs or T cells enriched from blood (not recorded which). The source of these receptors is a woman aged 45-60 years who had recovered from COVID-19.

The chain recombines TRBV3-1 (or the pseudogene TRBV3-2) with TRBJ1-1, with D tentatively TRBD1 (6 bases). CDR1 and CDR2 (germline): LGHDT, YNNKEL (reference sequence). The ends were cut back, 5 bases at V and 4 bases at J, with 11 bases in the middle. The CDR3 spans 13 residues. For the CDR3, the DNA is TGTGCCAGCAGCAACGCAGGGGTCACTGAAGCTTTCTTT. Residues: CASSNAGVTEAFF.

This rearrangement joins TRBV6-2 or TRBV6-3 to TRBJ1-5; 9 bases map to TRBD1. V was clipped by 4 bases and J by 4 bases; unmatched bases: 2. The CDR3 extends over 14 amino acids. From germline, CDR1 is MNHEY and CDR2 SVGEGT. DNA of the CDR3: TGTGCCAGCAGTTTGGGGACAGGGAATCAGCCCCAGCATTTT. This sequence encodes CASSLGTGNQPQHF.

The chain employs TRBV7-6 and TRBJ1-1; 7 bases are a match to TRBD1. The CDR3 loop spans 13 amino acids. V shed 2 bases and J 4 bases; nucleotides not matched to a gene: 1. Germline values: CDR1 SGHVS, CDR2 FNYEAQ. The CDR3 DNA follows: TGTGCCAGCAGCTTACACAGGGGCACTGAAGCTTTCTTT. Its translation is CASSLHRGTEAFF.

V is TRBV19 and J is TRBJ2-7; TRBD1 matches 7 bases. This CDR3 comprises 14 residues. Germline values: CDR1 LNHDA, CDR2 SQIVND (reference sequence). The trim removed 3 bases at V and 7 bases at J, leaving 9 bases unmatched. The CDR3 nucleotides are TGTGCCAGTAGTATGACGGGACAGCAAGGTGAGCAGTACTTC. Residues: CASSMTGQQGEQYF.

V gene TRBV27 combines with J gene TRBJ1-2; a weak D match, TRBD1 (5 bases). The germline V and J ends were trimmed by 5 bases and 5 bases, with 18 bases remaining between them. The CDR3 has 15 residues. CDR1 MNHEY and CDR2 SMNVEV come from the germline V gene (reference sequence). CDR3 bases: TGTGCCAGCAGTCTATACAGGAAAAAGGGGTATGGCTACACCTTC. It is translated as CASSLYRKKGYGYTF.

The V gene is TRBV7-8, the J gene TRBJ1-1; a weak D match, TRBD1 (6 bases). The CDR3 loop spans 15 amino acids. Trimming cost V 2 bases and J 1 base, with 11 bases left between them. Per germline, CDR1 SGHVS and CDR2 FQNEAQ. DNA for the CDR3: TGTGCCAGCAGCTTACTCGGGACAAGGAACACTGAAGCTTTCTTT. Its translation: CASSLLGTRNTEAFF.

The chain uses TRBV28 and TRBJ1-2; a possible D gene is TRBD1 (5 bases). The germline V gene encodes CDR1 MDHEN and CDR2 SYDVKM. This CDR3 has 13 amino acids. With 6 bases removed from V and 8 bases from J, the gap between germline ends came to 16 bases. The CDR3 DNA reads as TGTGCCAGCAGGGGACTGACAGCACGGGGCTACACCTTC. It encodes CASRGLTARGYTF.

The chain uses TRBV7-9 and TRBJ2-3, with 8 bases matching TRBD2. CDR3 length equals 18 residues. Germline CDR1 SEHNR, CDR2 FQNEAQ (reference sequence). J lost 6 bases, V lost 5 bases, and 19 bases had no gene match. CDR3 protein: CASSLQSFSGKTVDTQYF. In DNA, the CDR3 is TGTGCCAGCAGCCTCCAGAGTTTTAGCGGGAAGACGGTGGATACGCAGTATTTT.

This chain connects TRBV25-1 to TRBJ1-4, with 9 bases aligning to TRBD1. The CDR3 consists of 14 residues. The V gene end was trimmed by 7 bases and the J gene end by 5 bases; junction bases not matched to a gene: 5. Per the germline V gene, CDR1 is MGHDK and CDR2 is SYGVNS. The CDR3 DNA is TGTGCCAGCAATGCCGGGACAGGGAATGAAAAACTGTTTTTT. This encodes CASNAGTGNEKLFF.

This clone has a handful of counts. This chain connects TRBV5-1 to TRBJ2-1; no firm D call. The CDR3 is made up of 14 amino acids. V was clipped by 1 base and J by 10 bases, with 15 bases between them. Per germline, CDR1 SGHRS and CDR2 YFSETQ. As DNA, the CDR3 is TGCGCCAGCAGCTTGAGATCGTACTCACGAGAGCAGTTCTTC. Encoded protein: CASSLRSYSREQFF.

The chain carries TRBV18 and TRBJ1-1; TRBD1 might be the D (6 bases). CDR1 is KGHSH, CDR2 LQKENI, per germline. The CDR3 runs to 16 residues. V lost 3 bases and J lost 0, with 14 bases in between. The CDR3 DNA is TGTGCCAGCTCACCTTTGTCAGGGGACATGAACACTGAAGCTTTCTTT. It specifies CASSPLSGDMNTEAFF.

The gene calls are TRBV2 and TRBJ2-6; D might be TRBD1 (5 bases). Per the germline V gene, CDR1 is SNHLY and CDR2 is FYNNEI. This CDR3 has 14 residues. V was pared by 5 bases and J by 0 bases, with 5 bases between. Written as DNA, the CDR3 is TGTGCCAGCAGTACAGGCTCTGGGGCCAACGTCCTGACTTTC. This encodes CASSTGSGANVLTF.

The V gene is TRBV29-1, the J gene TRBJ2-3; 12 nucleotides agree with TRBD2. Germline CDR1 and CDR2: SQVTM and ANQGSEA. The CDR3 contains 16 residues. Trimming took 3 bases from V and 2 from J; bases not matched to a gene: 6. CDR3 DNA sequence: TGCAGCGTTGAGCTAGCGGGGGGGCTGTACACAGATACGCAGTATTTT. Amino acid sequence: CSVELAGGLYTDTQYF.

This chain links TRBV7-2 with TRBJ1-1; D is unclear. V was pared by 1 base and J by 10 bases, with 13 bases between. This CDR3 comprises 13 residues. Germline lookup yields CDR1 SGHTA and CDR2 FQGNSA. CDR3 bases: TGTGCCAGCAGCTTAGATATGGGAGGGAGAGCTTTCTTT. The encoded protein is CASSLDMGGRAFF.

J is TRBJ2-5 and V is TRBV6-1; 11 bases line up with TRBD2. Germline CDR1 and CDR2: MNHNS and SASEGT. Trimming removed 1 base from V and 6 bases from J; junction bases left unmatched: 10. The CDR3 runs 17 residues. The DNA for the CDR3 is TGTGCCAGCAGTGAAGGTACTAGCGGGGGCCGGTGGAAGACCCAGTACTTC. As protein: CASSEGTSGGRWKTQYF.

CDR3 coding DNA: TGTGCCAGCAGCAGGGACAGGGGCTATAATTCACCCCTCCACTTT. Translated, it gives CASSRDRGYNSPLHF. The J gene is TRBJ1-6, the V gene TRBV5-4; 10 bases line up with TRBD1. The junction had 1 base not matched to a gene; V was cut back by 4 bases and J by 3 bases. Germline CDR1 and CDR2: SGHNT and YYREEE (reference sequence). This CDR3 comprises 15 residues.

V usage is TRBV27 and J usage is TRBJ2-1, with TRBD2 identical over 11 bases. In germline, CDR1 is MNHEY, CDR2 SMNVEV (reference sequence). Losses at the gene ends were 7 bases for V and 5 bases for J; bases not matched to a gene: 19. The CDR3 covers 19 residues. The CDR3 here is CASNPLVVAGGLPNNEQFF. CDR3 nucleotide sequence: TGTGCCAGCAACCCCCTGGTGGTAGCGGGGGGGCTTCCTAACAATGAGCAGTTCTTC.

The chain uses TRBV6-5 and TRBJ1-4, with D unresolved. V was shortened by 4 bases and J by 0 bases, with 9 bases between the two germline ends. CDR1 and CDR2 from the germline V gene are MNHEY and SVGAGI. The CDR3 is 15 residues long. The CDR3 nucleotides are TGTGCCAGCAGTTCGACGGGTGCAACTAATGAAAAACTGTTTTTT. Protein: CASSSTGATNEKLFF.

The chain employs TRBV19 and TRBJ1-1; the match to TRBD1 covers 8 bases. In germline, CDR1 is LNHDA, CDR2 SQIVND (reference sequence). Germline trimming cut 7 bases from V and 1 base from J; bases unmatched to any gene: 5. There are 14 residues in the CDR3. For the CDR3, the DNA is TGTGCCAGTACTCTGACAGGGGCGAACACTGAAGCTTTCTTT. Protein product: CASTLTGANTEAFF.

CDR3 coding DNA: TGTGCCAGCAGCTTAGTTATCAGGGACACTGGAGAGACCCAGTACTTC. Translated, it gives CASSLVIRDTGETQYF. This chain connects TRBV7-2 to TRBJ2-5; tentative D call: TRBD1 (6 bases). Deletions cut 1 base from V and 4 bases from J, with 16 bases between. Germline V gene lookup returns CDR1 SGHTA and CDR2 FQGNSA. This CDR3 has 16 residues.

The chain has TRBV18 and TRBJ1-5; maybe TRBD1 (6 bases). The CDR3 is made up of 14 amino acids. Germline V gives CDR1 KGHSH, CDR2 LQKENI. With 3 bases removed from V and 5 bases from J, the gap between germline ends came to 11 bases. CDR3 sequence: CASSPRQVDQPQHF. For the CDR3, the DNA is TGTGCCAGCTCACCTCGACAGGTGGATCAGCCCCAGCATTTT.

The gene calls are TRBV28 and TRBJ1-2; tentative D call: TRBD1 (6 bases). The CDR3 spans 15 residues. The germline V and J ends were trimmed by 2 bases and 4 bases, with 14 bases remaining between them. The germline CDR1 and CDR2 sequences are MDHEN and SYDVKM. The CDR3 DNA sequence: TGTGCCAGCAGTTTACGACTACAGGGTCCCTATGGCTACACCTTC. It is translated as CASSLRLQGPYGYTF.

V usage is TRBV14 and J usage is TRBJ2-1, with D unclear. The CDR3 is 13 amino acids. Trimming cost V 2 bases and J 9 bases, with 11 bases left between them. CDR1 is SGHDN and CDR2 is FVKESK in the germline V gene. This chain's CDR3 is CASSQTLVTEQFF. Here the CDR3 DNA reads TGTGCCAGCAGCCAAACCTTAGTCACTGAGCAGTTCTTC.